The rows below give T cell receptor beta chains drawn from one sample of a study of T cell responses to AZD1222 COVID-19 vaccine. TCRdb's table, derived via immunoSEQ multiplex PCR, lists solely in-frame clones and lacks some. The top ten clones hold roughly 1.7% of a sample with 140,000 to 150,000 clones, 89% of them seen once. The sample consisted of peripheral blood, taken 28 days after the second AZD1222 dose. These receptors originate from an adult who received the AZD1222 COVID-19 vaccine. The CDR3 runs from the conserved cysteine through the conserved F or W. Each record gives: J gene, CDR3 length, D gene, V gene, clone size, CDR3 protein, CDR3 DNA. The D gene is left open where the match is weak. Expanded clones get a size class; other rows say once, few or many, or leave the size out.

>TRBJ2-7|14|NA|TRBV4-2|NA
CASTLYRGDYEQYF
TGTGCCAGCACCCTATATAGAGGAGACTACGAGCAGTACTTC
>TRBJ1-4|12|NA|TRBV12-3/TRBV12-4|once
CASQGGDEKLFF
TGTGCCAGCCAAGGGGGGGATGAAAAACTGTTTTTT
>TRBJ2-2|13|NA|TRBV7-9|NA
CASRPRDTGELFF
TGTGCCAGCAGACCGAGAGACACCGGGGAGCTGTTTTTT
>TRBJ1-3|12|NA|TRBV7-9|NA
CASILSGNTIYF
TGTGCCAGCATACTCTCTGGAAACACCATATATTTT
>TRBJ1-1|14|NA|TRBV11-1|NA
CASSLFGQPPEAFF
TGTGCCAGCAGCTTATTCGGCCAGCCACCTGAAGCTTTCTTT
>TRBJ2-3|17|NA|TRBV7-3|NA
CASSPTVSGTSTDTQYF
TGTGCCAGCAGCCCAACCGTCAGTGGTACTAGCACAGATACGCAGTATTTT
>TRBJ2-1|15|TRBD2|TRBV4-3|NA
CASSLQTSTADEQFF
TGCGCCAGCAGCCTCCAGACTAGCACAGCTGATGAGCAGTTCTTC
>TRBJ1-2|14|TRBD1|TRBV30|NA
CAWRQGAANYGYTF
TGTGCCTGGAGACAGGGGGCCGCTAACTATGGCTACACCTTC
>TRBJ1-5|12|NA|TRBV19|NA
CASMGGNQPQHF
TGTGCCAGTATGGGCGGAAATCAGCCCCAGCATTTT
>TRBJ2-1|14|TRBD2|TRBV11-2|NA
CASSLGEGLDEQFF
TGTGCCAGCAGCCTCGGGGAGGGCCTCGATGAGCAGTTCTTC